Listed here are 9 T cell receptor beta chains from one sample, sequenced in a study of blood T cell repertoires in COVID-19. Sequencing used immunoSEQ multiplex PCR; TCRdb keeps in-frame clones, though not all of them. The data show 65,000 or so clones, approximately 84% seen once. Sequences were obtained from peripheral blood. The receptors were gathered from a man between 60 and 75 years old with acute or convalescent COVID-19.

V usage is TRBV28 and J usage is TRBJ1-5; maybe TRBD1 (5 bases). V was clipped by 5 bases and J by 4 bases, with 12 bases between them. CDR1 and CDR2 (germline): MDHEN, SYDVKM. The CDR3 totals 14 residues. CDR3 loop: CASSPGRGNQPQHF. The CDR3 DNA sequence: TGTGCCAGCAGTCCCGGAAGGGGAAATCAGCCCCAGCATTTT.

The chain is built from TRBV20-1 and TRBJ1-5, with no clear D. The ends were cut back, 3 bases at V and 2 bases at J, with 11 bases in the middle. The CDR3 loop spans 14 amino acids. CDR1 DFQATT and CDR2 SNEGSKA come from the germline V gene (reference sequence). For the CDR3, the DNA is TGCAGTGCTAGTCCTGCGCGGGGCAATCAGCCCCAGCATTTT. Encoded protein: CSASPARGNQPQHF.

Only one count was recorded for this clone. The CDR3 sequence: CASSPRGTGVTGELFF. The CDR3 DNA follows: TGTGCCAGCAGTCCGAGGGGGACAGGGGTCACCGGGGAGCTGTTTTTT. This chain links TRBV27 with TRBJ2-2, with TRBD1 matching over 10 bases. Germline V gene data show CDR1 as MNHEY and CDR2 as SMNVEV (reference sequence). The length of the CDR3 is 16 residues. The V gene end was trimmed by 5 bases and the J gene end by 4 bases; junction bases not matched to a gene: 7.

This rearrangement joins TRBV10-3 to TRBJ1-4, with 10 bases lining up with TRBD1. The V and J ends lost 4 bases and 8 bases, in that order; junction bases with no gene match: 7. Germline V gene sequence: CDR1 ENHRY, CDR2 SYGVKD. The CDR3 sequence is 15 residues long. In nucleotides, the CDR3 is TGTGCCATCAGTGGGGGACAGGGGCTACGGGAAAAACTGTTTTTT. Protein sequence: CAISGGQGLREKLFF.

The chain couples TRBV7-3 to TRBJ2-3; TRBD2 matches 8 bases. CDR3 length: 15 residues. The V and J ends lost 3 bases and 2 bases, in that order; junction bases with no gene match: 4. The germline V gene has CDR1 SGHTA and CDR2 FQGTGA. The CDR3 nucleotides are TGTGCCAGCAGCTTGTTAGCGGGGTTCACAGATACGCAGTATTTT. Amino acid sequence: CASSLLAGFTDTQYF.

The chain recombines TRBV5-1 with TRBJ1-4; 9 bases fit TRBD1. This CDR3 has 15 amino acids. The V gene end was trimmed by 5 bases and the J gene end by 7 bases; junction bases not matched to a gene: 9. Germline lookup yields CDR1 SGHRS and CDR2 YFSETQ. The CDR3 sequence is CASSPGTGTSEKLFF. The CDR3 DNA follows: TGCGCCAGCAGTCCCGGGACAGGGACGAGTGAAAAACTGTTTTTT.

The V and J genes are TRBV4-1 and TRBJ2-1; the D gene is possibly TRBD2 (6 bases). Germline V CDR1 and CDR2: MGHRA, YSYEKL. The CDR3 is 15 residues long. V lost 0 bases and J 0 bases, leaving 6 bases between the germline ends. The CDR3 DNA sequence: TGCGCCAGCAGCCAAGAGGGGGGCTCCTACAATGAGCAGTTCTTC. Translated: CASSQEGGSYNEQFF.

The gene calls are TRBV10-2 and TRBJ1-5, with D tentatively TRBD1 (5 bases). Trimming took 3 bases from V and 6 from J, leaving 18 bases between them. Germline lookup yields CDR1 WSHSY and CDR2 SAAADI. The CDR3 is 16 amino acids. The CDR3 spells CASSDSRPREPQPQHF. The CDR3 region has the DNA TGCGCCAGCAGTGATTCCCGCCCCAGGGAACCTCAGCCCCAGCATTTT.

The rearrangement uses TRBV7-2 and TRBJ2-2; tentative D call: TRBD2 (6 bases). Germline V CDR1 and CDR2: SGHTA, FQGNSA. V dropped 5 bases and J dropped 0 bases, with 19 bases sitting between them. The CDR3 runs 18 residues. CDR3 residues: CASSPSGLPNSNTGELFF. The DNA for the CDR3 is TGTGCCAGCAGCCCCTCGGGACTTCCGAACTCGAACACCGGGGAGCTGTTTTTT.